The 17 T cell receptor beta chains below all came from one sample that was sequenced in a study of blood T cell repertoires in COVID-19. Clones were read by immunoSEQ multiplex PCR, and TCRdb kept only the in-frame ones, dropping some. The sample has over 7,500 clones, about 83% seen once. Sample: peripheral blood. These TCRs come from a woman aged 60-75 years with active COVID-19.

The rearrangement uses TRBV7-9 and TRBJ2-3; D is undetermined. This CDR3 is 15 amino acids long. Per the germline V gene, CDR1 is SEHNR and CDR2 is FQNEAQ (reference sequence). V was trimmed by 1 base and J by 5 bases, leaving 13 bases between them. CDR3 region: CASSLDSASGDTQYF. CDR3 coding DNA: TGTGCCAGCAGCTTAGATAGTGCCTCGGGAGATACGCAGTATTTT.

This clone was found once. The CDR3 reads CAISPELNYGYTF. The CDR3 DNA follows: TGTGCCATCAGCCCGGAGCTAAACTATGGCTACACCTTC. V usage is TRBV10-3 and J usage is TRBJ1-2; no definite D call. The germline gives CDR1 ENHRY, CDR2 SYGVKD. Between the trimmed V and J ends, which lost 6 bases and 2 bases, there was a span of 10 bases. CDR3 length: 13 residues.

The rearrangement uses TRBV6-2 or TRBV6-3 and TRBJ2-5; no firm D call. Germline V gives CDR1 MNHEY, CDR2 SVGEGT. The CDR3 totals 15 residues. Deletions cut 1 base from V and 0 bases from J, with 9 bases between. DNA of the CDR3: TGTGCCAGCAGTTACTTGGGCAGAGACCAAGAGACCCAGTACTTC. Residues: CASSYLGRDQETQYF.

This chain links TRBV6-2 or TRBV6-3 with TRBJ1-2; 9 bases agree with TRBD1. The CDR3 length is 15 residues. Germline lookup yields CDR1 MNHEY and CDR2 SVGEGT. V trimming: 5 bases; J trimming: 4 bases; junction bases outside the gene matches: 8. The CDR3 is CASSPTGQGVYGYTF. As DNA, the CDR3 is TGTGCCAGCAGTCCGACGGGACAGGGTGTCTATGGCTACACCTTC.

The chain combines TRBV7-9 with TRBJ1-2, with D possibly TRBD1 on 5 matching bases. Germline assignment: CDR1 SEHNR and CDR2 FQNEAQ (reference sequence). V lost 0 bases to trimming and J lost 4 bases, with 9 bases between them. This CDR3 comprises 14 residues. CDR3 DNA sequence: TGTGCCAGCAGCTTAGCGACAGACCTCTATGGCTACACCTTC. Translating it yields CASSLATDLYGYTF.

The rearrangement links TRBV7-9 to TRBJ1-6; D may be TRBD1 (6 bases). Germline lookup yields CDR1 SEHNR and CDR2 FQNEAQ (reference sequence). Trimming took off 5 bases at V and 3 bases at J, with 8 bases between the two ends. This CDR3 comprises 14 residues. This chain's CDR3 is CASSPQGYNSPLHF. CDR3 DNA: TGTGCCAGCAGCCCACAGGGCTATAATTCACCCCTCCACTTT. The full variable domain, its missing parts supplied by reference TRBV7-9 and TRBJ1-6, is DTGVSQNPRHKITKRGQNVTFRCDPISEHNRLYWYRQTLGQGPEFLTYFQNEAQLEKSRLLSDRFSAERPKGSFSTLEIQRTEQGDSAMYLCASSPQGYNSPLHFGNGTRLTVT.

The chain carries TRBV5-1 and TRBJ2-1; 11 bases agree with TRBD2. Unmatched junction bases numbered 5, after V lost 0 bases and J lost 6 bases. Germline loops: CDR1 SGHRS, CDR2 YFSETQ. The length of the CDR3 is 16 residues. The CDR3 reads CASSLDSGGASNEQFF. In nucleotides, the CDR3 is TGCGCCAGCAGCTTGGATAGCGGGGGGGCGAGCAATGAGCAGTTCTTC.

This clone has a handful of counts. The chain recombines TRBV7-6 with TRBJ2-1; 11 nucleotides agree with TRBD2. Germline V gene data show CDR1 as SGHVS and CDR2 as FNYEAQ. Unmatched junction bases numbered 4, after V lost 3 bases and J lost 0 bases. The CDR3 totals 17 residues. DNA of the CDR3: TGTGCCAGCAGCTTGACACTAGCGGGGGTCTCCTACAATGAGCAGTTCTTC. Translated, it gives CASSLTLAGVSYNEQFF. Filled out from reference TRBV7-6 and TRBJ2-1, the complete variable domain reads GAGVSQSPRYKVTKRGQDVALRCDPISGHVSLYWYRQALGQGPEFLTYFNYEAQQDKSGLPNDRFSAERPEGSISTLTIQRTEQRDSAMYRCASSLTLAGVSYNEQFFGPGTRLTVL.

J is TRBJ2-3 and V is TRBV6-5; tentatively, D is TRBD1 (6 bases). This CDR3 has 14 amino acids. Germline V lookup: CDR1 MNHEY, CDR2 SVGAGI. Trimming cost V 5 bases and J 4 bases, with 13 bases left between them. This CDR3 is CASSRLRGSDTQYF. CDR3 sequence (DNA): TGTGCCAGCAGTCGACTGAGGGGGTCAGATACGCAGTATTTT.

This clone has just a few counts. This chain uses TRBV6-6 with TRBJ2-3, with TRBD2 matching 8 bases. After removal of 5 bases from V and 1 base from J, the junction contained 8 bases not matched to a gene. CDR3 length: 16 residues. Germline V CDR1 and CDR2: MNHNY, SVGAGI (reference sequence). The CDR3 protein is CASSQDWRGGTDTQYF. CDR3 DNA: TGTGCCAGCAGTCAGGATTGGCGGGGGGGCACAGATACGCAGTATTTT.

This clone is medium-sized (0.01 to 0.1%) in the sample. The CDR3 region has the DNA TGTGCCAGCAGTTCAGGACAGGGGTACGAGCAGTACTTC. Translated: CASSSGQGYEQYF. The chain is built from TRBV4-2 and TRBJ2-7, with 9 bases lining up with TRBD1. The CDR3 loop spans 13 amino acids. V lost 6 bases and J lost 4; bases outside the gene matches: 4. Germline V CDR1 and CDR2: LGHNA, YNFKEQ.

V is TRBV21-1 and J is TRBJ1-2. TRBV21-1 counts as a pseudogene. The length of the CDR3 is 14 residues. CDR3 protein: CASSSFNRDYGYTF. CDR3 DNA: TGTGCCAGCTCCTCCTTTAATCGGGACTATGGCTACACCTTC.

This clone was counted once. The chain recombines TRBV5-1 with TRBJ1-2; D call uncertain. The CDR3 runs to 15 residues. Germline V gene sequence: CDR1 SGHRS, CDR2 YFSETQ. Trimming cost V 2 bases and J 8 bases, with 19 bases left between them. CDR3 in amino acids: CASSFTSVGGIGYTF. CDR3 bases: TGCGCCAGCAGCTTCACATCTGTGGGAGGGATCGGCTACACCTTC.

The CDR3 here is CASSPDSNYGYTF. CDR3 DNA sequence: TGTGCCAGCTCACCTGACAGCAACTATGGCTACACCTTC. The rearrangement links TRBV18 to TRBJ1-2, with a tentative D call TRBD1 (5 bases). The V gene's germline CDR1 is KGHSH and CDR2 LQKENI. The ends were cut back, 3 bases at V and 2 bases at J, with 7 bases in the middle. CDR3 length equals 13 residues. The whole variable domain, remainder taken from reference TRBV18 and TRBJ1-2, is NAGVMQNPRHLVRRRGQEARLRCSPMKGHSHVYWYRQLPEEGLKFMVYLQKENIIDESGMPKERFSAEFPKEGPSILRIQQVVRGDSAAYFCASSPDSNYGYTFGSGTRLTVV.

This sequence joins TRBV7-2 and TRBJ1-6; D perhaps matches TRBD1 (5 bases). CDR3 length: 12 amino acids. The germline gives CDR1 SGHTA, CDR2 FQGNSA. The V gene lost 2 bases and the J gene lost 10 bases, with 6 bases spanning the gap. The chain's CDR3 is CASSLSGSPLHF. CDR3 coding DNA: TGTGCCAGCAGCTTATCAGGGTCACCCCTCCACTTT.

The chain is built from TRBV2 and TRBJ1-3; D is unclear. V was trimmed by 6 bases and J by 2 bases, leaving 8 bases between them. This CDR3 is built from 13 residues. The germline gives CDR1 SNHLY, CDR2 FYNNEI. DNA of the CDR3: TGTGCCAGCAGCGCCACACCTGGAAACACCATATATTTT. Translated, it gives CASSATPGNTIYF.

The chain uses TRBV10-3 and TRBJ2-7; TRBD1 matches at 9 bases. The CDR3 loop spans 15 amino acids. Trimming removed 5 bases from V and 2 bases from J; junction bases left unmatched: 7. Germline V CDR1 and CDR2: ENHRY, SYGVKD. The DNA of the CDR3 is TGTGCCATCAGTCAGAGCGGGACAGGGACCTACGAGCAGTACTTC. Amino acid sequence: CAISQSGTGTYEQYF.